This T cell receptor beta chain was profiled in a study of shared clonotypes between healthy human individuals. Overall study findings and caveats: Shared clonotypes across all four donors exceeded non-shared ones in generation probability. The small donor group covered limited genetic and exposure diversity.

Under the authors' procedure: ImmunoSEQ sequences covered only the junction and lacked quality scores; filtering therefore differed. The protocol was immunoSEQ multiplex PCR, while the TCRdb copy is restricted to in-frame clones and leaves out a portion. V, J and clone size reflect that table, while D and trimming were determined from the DNA. The sample carries some 360,000 clones, 73% recorded once. Germline assignment: CDR1 PRHDT and CDR2 FYEKMQ (reference sequence). The CDR3 is made up of 16 amino acids. V lost 0 bases to trimming and J lost 0 bases; unmatched junction nucleotides: 3. About this clone: Its antigen is not identified.

This clonotype was obtained from a man aged 25 to 45 in good health. The chain uses TRBV13 and TRBJ2-7, with 9 bases identical to TRBD2. The sample taken for sequencing was memory CD4+ T cells sorted from blood. The subset: CD45RA-negative fraction. The CDR3 is CASSLGSGGHSYEQYF. The DNA for the CDR3 is TGTGCCAGCAGCTTAGGTAGCGGGGGACACTCCTACGAGCAGTACTTC. Full variable domain (remainder filled in from reference TRBV13 and TRBJ2-7): AAGVIQSPRHLIKEKRETATLKCYPIPRHDTVYWYQQGPGQDPQFLISFYEKMQSDKGSIPDRFSAQQFSDYHSELNMSSLELGDSALYFCASSLGSGGHSYEQYFGPGTRLTVT.